The 31 T cell receptor beta chains reported below all come from one sample, sequenced in a study of human T cells and chemical hapten exposure. The time point denotes: patch test 2, 6 weeks after DPC sensitization. Treatment in this sample: therapeutic diphenylcyclopropenone sensitization with weekly scalp DPC. TCRdb reprocessed the RACE reads via MiXCR and lists one record per CDR3 protein. The sample records some 150,000 distinct CDR3 sequences, roughly 12% being singletons. Sequencing was performed on whole blood, taken in connection with sensitization to the hapten diphenylcyclopropenone (DPC). The receptors were sampled from a woman aged 50 to 65 with alopecia areata. Some clones in this sample may be carry-over from other donors' samples.

This clonotype showed up just a few times. The CDR3 coding sequence is TGTGCCAGTAGGGACAGGGGTCGATCTGAAGCTTTCTTT. This gives the protein CASRDRGRSEAFF. V and J are TRBV19 and TRBJ1-1, with 9 positions matching TRBD1. From germline, CDR1 is LNHDA and CDR2 SQIVND (reference sequence). V was pared by 6 bases and J by 6 bases, with 5 bases of the junction left unmatched. The CDR3 loop spans 13 amino acids.

The gene calls are TRBV5-1 and TRBJ2-2; D is unclear. The V end lost 0 bases, the J end lost 5 bases, and 17 bases lay between the germline ends. CDR1 SGHRS and CDR2 YFSETQ come from the germline V gene. This CDR3 comprises 17 residues. In DNA, the CDR3 is TGCGCCAGCAGCTTGGAAGTGGGCCCCAGAAGAACCGGGGAGCTGTTTTTT. Its translation is CASSLEVGPRRTGELFF. Full variable domain (missing parts from reference TRBV5-1 and TRBJ2-2): KAGVTQTPRYLIKTRGQQVTLSCSPISGHRSVSWYQQTPGQGLQFLFEYFSETQRNKGNFPGRFSGRQFSNSRSEMNVSTLELGDSALYLCASSLEVGPRRTGELFFGEGSRLTVL.

This clonotype was seen only a few times. J is TRBJ2-1 and V is TRBV11-2, with D unresolved. Germline-derived CDR1 and CDR2 are SGHAT and FQNNGV. The V end was cut by 0 bases, the J end by 7 bases, with 1 base between. This CDR3 region has 11 residues. The CDR3 DNA reads TGTGCCAGCAGCTTAGAGAATGAGCAGTTCTTC. It codes for CASSLENEQFF. Looking up the rest from reference TRBV11-2 and TRBJ2-1 gives the full variable domain: EAGVAQSPRYKIIEKRQSVAFWCNPISGHATLYWYQQILGQGPKLLIQFQNNGVVDDSQLPKDRFSAERLKGVDSTLKIQPAKLEDSAVYLCASSLENEQFFGPGTRLTVL.

This clonotype showed up just a few times. The junction shows a germline mismatch at one end, possibly a read error. The chain uses TRBV7-3 and TRBJ2-2, with D tentatively TRBD2 (7 bases). Germline V CDR1 and CDR2: SGHTA, FQGTGA. The CDR3 has 15 amino acids. The CDR3 here is CPSSLAGAGAGELFF. Written as DNA, the CDR3 is TGCCCCAGCAGCCTCGCGGGGGCGGGAGCCGGGGAGCTGTTTTTT. The whole variable domain, remainder taken from reference TRBV7-3 and TRBJ2-2, is GAGVSQTPSNKVTEKGKYVELRCDPISGHTALYWYRQSLGQGPEFLIYFQGTGAADDSGLPNDRFFAVRPEGSVSTLKIQRTERGDSAVYLCPSSLAGAGAGELFFGEGSRLTVL.

In this sample, this clonotype turned up many times. The chain is built from TRBV24-1 and TRBJ2-3, with D possibly being TRBD2 (6 bases). This CDR3 is 15 amino acids long. The V end lost 9 bases, the J end lost 1 base, and 16 bases lay between the germline ends. The germline V gene has CDR1 KGHDR and CDR2 SFDVKD. In DNA form, the CDR3 reads TGTGCCACCGGACCAGGCAGCGGGCGCACAGATACGCAGTATTTT. This sequence encodes CATGPGSGRTDTQYF.

This clonotype appeared many times. V gene TRBV5-5 combines with J gene TRBJ1-4; 7 nucleotides agree with TRBD1. The CDR3 has 14 amino acids. The germline gives CDR1 SGHKS, CDR2 YYEKEE (reference sequence). V shed 4 bases and J 3 bases; nucleotides not matched to a gene: 3. The CDR3 region has the DNA TGTGCCAGCAGCCCTGACAGGGCTAATGAAAAACTGTTTTTT. Translated: CASSPDRANEKLFF.

This clonotype was detected a few times. The rearrangement links TRBV11-2 to TRBJ1-5; D remains ambiguous. Per the germline V gene, CDR1 is SGHAT and CDR2 is FQNNGV. The CDR3 is made up of 13 amino acids. Trimming took 1 base from V and 7 from J, leaving 8 bases between them. CDR3 sequence (DNA): TGTGCCAGCAGCTTAGGCGATCGACAGCCCCAGCATTTT. The encoded protein is CASSLGDRQPQHF.

This clonotype was counted once. A much larger clone sits a single nucleotide away, making a read error possible. The chain recombines TRBV21-1 with TRBJ2-1; the table assigns TRBD2, which was not confirmed against the DNA. TRBV21-1 is noted as a pseudogene. The CDR3 length is 17 residues. The CDR3 coding sequence is TGTGCCAGCAGCAGAGAGCTAGGGCCCAACCCCTACAATGAGCAGTTCTTC. Translating it yields CASSRELGPNPYNEQFF.

This clonotype appeared a few times. V is TRBV6-5 and J is TRBJ1-5, with D tentatively TRBD1 (5 bases). Germline V gene lookup returns CDR1 MNHEY and CDR2 SVGAGI. Trimming shortened V by 8 bases and J by 3 bases, and 8 bases separated the two germline ends. There are 12 residues in the CDR3. The CDR3 loop is CASGDSNQPQHF. As DNA, the CDR3 is TGTGCCAGCGGGGACTCCAATCAGCCCCAGCATTTT.

The chain combines TRBV6-1 with TRBJ2-7; D gene unclear. The length of the CDR3 is 15 residues. Germline-derived CDR1 and CDR2 are MNHNS and SASEGT. Deletions cut 7 bases from V and 0 bases from J, with 16 bases between. The CDR3 loop is CASNGRLPGSYEQYF. Written as DNA, the CDR3 is TGTGCCAGCAATGGTCGGCTTCCTGGCTCCTACGAGCAGTACTTC.

V usage is TRBV2 and J usage is TRBJ1-5; D is perhaps TRBD1 (6 bases). This CDR3 has 14 amino acids. Trimming removed 6 bases from V and 5 bases from J, with 14 bases in between. In germline, CDR1 is SNHLY, CDR2 FYNNEI. The CDR3, as DNA: TGTGCCAGCAGCCAGCAGGGGTCGGATCAGCCCCAGCATTTT. Translated: CASSQQGSDQPQHF.

The rearrangement uses TRBV24-1 and TRBJ1-5, with 9 bases that match TRBD1. Trimming took 3 bases from V and 0 from J; bases not matched to a gene: 2. CDR1 and CDR2 (germline): KGHDR, SFDVKD. There are 16 residues in the CDR3. The CDR3: CATSDPGQGSNQPQHF. The DNA for the CDR3 is TGTGCCACCAGTGATCCGGGACAGGGTAGCAATCAGCCCCAGCATTTT.

This clonotype was seen more than once but under ten times. The chain is built from TRBV20-1 and TRBJ2-1; D unresolved. The CDR3 consists of 14 residues. V lost 5 bases, J lost 0 bases, and 11 bases lay in between. CDR1 DFQATT and CDR2 SNEGSKA come from the germline V gene (reference sequence). Written as DNA, the CDR3 is TGCAGTGCTGAGACTCTGAGCTCCTACAATGAGCAGTTCTTC. The encoded protein is CSAETLSSYNEQFF.

Details on this clonotype: A clone one base away is much larger, so this may be a read error. The V and J genes are TRBV7-6 and TRBJ1-1, with D maybe TRBD1 (5 bases). Germline V gene lookup returns CDR1 SGHVS and CDR2 FNYEAQ. The CDR3 contains 13 residues. The V end lost 1 base, the J end lost 9 bases, and 12 bases lay between the germline ends. CDR3 sequence reads: CASSLDDGTQAFF. CDR3 nucleotides: TGTGCCAGCAGCTTAGACGACGGGACTCAAGCTTTCTTT.

V is TRBV7-2 and J is TRBJ2-3; D not resolved. V lost 5 bases and J lost 7, with 7 bases in between. Germline V gene sequence: CDR1 SGHTA, CDR2 FQGNSA. The CDR3 loop spans 11 amino acids. CDR3 loop: CASSRVYTQYF. The CDR3 bases are TGTGCCAGCAGCCGGGTTTATACGCAGTATTTT.

This rearrangement joins TRBV7-2 to TRBJ2-5; TRBD1 matches 11 bases. CDR3 size: 17 residues. The ends lost 1 base at V and 1 base at J; junction bases unmatched: 5. Germline V gives CDR1 SGHTA, CDR2 FQGNSA. The CDR3 DNA reads as TGTGCCAGCAGCTTAGGGACGGGGACAGGGGGCCAAGAGACCCAGTACTTC. Amino acids: CASSLGTGTGGQETQYF.

This clonotype was recorded a few times. V is TRBV29-1 and J is TRBJ1-1; no definite D call. Germline assignment: CDR1 SQVTM and CDR2 ANQGSEA. The length of the CDR3 is 12 residues. V was cut by 8 bases and J by 1 base, with 11 bases left in between. CDR3: CSFRTGNTEAFF. The DNA of the CDR3 is TGCAGCTTTAGGACTGGGAACACTGAAGCTTTCTTT. Filled out from reference TRBV29-1 and TRBJ1-1, the complete variable domain reads SAVISQKPSRDICQRGTSLTIQCQVDSQVTMMFWYRQQPGQSLTLIATANQGSEATYESGFVIDKFPISRPNLTFSTLTVSNMSPEDSSIYLCSFRTGNTEAFFGQGTRLTVV.

Many counts were recorded for this clonotype. The chain combines TRBV5-1 with TRBJ2-1; 8 bases are shared with TRBD2. Trimming cost V 4 bases and J 2 bases; bases outside gene matches: 2. The CDR3 totals 14 residues. Germline V gene data show CDR1 as SGHRS and CDR2 as YFSETQ. As DNA, the CDR3 is TGCGCCAGCAGCCCCGGGAGGGCCTACAATGAGCAGTTCTTC. It encodes CASSPGRAYNEQFF.

This chain connects TRBV5-1 to TRBJ1-4; D call uncertain. Looked up from germline, CDR1 is SGHRS and CDR2 is YFSETQ. V was trimmed by 4 bases and J by 7 bases, leaving 20 bases between them. The CDR3 has 16 residues. The chain's CDR3 is CASSLRGDVTPEKLFF. DNA of the CDR3: TGCGCCAGCAGCCTCCGGGGTGACGTTACCCCTGAAAAACTGTTTTTT.

This clonotype was detected many times. The CDR3 protein is CASSYRASGANVLTF. CDR3 nucleotide sequence: TGTGCCAGCAGCTACAGGGCCTCTGGGGCCAACGTCCTGACTTTC. The genes are TRBV7-2 and TRBJ2-6; TRBD1 might be the D (6 bases). The CDR3 sequence is 15 residues long. V lost 4 bases, J lost 0 bases, and 7 bases lay in between. The germline V gene has CDR1 SGHTA and CDR2 FQGNSA.

The chain is built from TRBV5-1 and TRBJ2-7; no definite D call. This CDR3 has 12 residues. CDR1 and CDR2 (germline): SGHRS, YFSETQ. V lost 1 base, J lost 5 bases, and 7 bases lay in between. This chain's CDR3 is CASSLRPDEQYF. For the CDR3, the DNA is TGCGCCAGCAGCTTGAGACCTGACGAGCAGTACTTC.

A single count supports this clonotype. The chain recombines TRBV11-2 with TRBJ2-7; 8 bases agree with TRBD2. V lost 5 bases, J lost 4 bases, and 7 bases stayed unmatched. This CDR3 has 14 amino acids. In germline, CDR1 is SGHAT, CDR2 FQNNGV. Here the CDR3 DNA reads TGTGCCAGCAGCCGGACTAGCCGCCTTTACGAGCAGTACTTC. Its protein product is CASSRTSRLYEQYF.

This clonotype was seen a few times. The V gene is TRBV20-1, the J gene TRBJ1-6, with a tentative D call TRBD1 (6 bases). The CDR3 totals 16 residues. The V end was cut by 0 bases, the J end by 4 bases, with 13 bases between. CDR1 and CDR2 (germline): DFQATT, SNEGSKA (reference sequence). DNA of the CDR3: TGCAGTGCTAGAGAAGGGGGGGTTGTATATAATTCACCCCTCCACTTT. This gives the protein CSAREGGVVYNSPLHF.

This clonotype was seen only a few times. The J gene is TRBJ1-5, the V gene TRBV19; no firm D call. In germline, CDR1 is LNHDA, CDR2 SQIVND (reference sequence). Trimming left V 5 bases short and J 2 bases short, with 10 bases between. CDR3 length: 14 residues. CDR3: CASSLFSGNQPQHF. CDR3 nucleotide sequence: TGTGCCAGTAGTCTATTCAGTGGCAATCAGCCCCAGCATTTT.

This clonotype was counted between two and nine times. The gene calls are TRBV6-5 and TRBJ2-2, with a tentative D call TRBD1 (6 bases). Germline CDR1 MNHEY, CDR2 SVGAGI. This CDR3 is built from 15 residues. The ends were cut back, 6 bases at V and 1 base at J, with 12 bases in the middle. The CDR3 DNA is TGTGCCAGCAGGCCACCGGGACAGAACACCGGGGAGCTGTTTTTT. This translates into CASRPPGQNTGELFF.

Only a few counts were recorded for this clonotype. This chain uses TRBV27 with TRBJ2-1; the D gene is possibly TRBD1 (6 bases). The V end lost 3 bases, the J end lost 8 bases, and 20 bases lay between the germline ends. The CDR3 loop spans 16 amino acids. Germline CDR1 and CDR2: MNHEY and SMNVEV (reference sequence). The CDR3, as DNA: TGTGCCAGCAGTTTGTGGTTGGGGGCGACCTCCTATGAGCAGTTCTTC. This encodes CASSLWLGATSYEQFF.

This clonotype was counted ten times or more. V and J are TRBV7-9 and TRBJ2-7; 8 bases agree with TRBD2. J lost 2 bases, V lost 5 bases, and 8 bases had no gene match. CDR1 and CDR2 from the germline V gene are SEHNR and FQNEAQ (reference sequence). The CDR3 is made up of 15 amino acids. The CDR3 protein is CASSTLAEGPYEQYF. In DNA, the CDR3 is TGTGCCAGCAGCACACTAGCGGAGGGCCCCTACGAGCAGTACTTC.

The V call is TRBV7-6, the J call TRBJ1-4, with a possible D match to TRBD1 (6 bases). CDR3 length: 14 residues. V dropped 5 bases and J dropped 4 bases, with 11 bases sitting between them. CDR1 and CDR2 from the germline V gene are SGHVS and FNYEAQ. CDR3 loop: CASSRGQYNEKLFF. CDR3 DNA: TGTGCCAGCAGCCGCGGACAGTATAATGAAAAACTGTTTTTT.

The chain employs TRBV19 and TRBJ2-5; D not resolved. Germline assignment: CDR1 LNHDA and CDR2 SQIVND (reference sequence). V shed 5 bases and J shed 5 bases, with 6 bases lying between them. The CDR3 covers 11 residues. In DNA, the CDR3 is TGTGCCAGTAGTGCCGCGGAGACCCAGTACTTC. It codes for CASSAAETQYF. Combining the CDR3 with reference TRBV19 and TRBJ2-5 gives the whole variable domain DGGITQSPKYLFRKEGQNVTLSCEQNLNHDAMYWYRQDPGQGLRLIYYSQIVNDFQKGDIAEGYSVSREKKESFPLTVTSAQKNPTAFYLCASSAAETQYFGPGTRLLVL.

This clonotype was detected a few times. The chain recombines TRBV21-1 with TRBJ2-4; the table's D call of TRBD1 was not tested on the DNA. TRBV21-1 is termed a pseudogene. The CDR3 contains 17 residues. The CDR3: CASSKVTTGQSKNIQYF. Written as DNA, the CDR3 is TGTGCCAGCAGCAAAGTAACGACAGGGCAATCCAAAAACATTCAGTACTTC.

This clonotype was detected a few times. The chain is built from TRBV27 and TRBJ1-2; a weak D match, TRBD1 (6 bases). Germline loops: CDR1 MNHEY, CDR2 SMNVEV (reference sequence). V was shortened by 8 bases and J by 8 bases, with 18 bases between the two germline ends. This CDR3 region has 13 residues. DNA of the CDR3: TGTGCCAGCCGGGGGGCCGCGTGGGAGGGCTACACCTTC. Translating it yields CASRGAAWEGYTF.